The 20 T cell receptor beta chains reported below all come from one sample, sequenced in a study of cytomegalovirus exposure and HLA in healthy donors (dated by TCRdb to about 2017). The library was prepared using the immunoSEQ multiplex PCR assay. A mixture of 60 forward primers for TCR Vbeta segments and 13 reverse primers for TCR Jbeta segments was used in the multiplex PCR. This is the immuneACCESS table as TCRdb keeps it, with only in-frame sequences that have V and J called. A part of the clones is gone; compared with another copy, unresolved V genes explain less than half, and the rest is unexplained. The sample records around 130,000 clones, roughly four fifths of which are singletons. Roughly 3.1% of the sample comes from the top ten. Sequenced input: PBMCs. These receptors came from a man younger than 45 in good health and CMV-seronegative.

The count of this clone is one. The chain employs TRBV5-4 and TRBJ1-2, with D perhaps matching TRBD1 (5 bases). V was clipped by 6 bases and J by 0 bases, with 12 bases between them. Per germline, CDR1 SGHNT and CDR2 YYREEE (reference sequence). This CDR3 is 14 amino acids long. The CDR3 here is CASNLGGANYGYTF. The CDR3 nucleotides are TGTGCCAGCAACCTGGGGGGAGCTAACTATGGCTACACCTTC.

The V call is TRBV27, the J call TRBJ1-1; D gene uncertain. V shed 7 bases and J shed 1 base, with 10 bases lying between them. The CDR3 has 13 amino acids. The V gene's germline CDR1 is MNHEY and CDR2 SMNVEV (reference sequence). CDR3 DNA sequence: TGTGCCAGCAAACAAATTCCGAACACTGAAGCTTTCTTT. This codes for CASKQIPNTEAFF.

The V and J genes are TRBV6-5 and TRBJ1-2, with TRBD1 as a possible D gene (5 bases). This CDR3 is 13 amino acids long. Germline CDR1 reads MNHEY; CDR2 reads SVGAGI. The V and J ends lost 5 bases and 4 bases respectively, with 11 bases between them. DNA of the CDR3: TGTGCCAGCAGTCCAGGGTTTGTCTATGGCTACACCTTC. Its protein product is CASSPGFVYGYTF.

This clone was picked up one time. The same CDR3 can be traced to other DNA sequences in this sample. The chain links TRBV6-5 to TRBJ2-2; perhaps TRBD1 as D (6 bases). V lost 6 bases to trimming and J lost 1 base, with 6 bases between them. This CDR3 has 13 amino acids. Germline values: CDR1 MNHEY, CDR2 SVGAGI. The CDR3 nucleotides read TGTGCCAGCAGGACAGGGAACACCGGGGAGCTGTTTTTT. It encodes CASRTGNTGELFF.

The chain employs TRBV9 and TRBJ2-3, with 11 bases aligning to TRBD2. This CDR3 is 16 amino acids long. Looked up from germline, CDR1 is SGDLS and CDR2 is YYNGEE. J gave up 6 bases and V 4 bases, and 10 bases lay outside the gene matches. CDR3 in DNA: TGTGCCAGCAGCCTTAGCGGGGGGGCAGGTTTGGATACGCAGTATTTT. Residues: CASSLSGGAGLDTQYF.

J is TRBJ1-2 and V is TRBV4-2; 10 bases agree with TRBD1. Germline lookup yields CDR1 LGHNA and CDR2 YNFKEQ. CDR3 length equals 15 residues. The V gene end was trimmed by 0 bases and the J gene end by 9 bases; junction bases not matched to a gene: 7. The chain's CDR3 is CASSQDPRTGGRYTF. Here the CDR3 DNA reads TGTGCCAGCAGCCAAGATCCGAGGACAGGGGGACGCTACACCTTC.

V is TRBV28 and J is TRBJ1-1, with TRBD1 as a possible D gene (5 bases). V lost 2 bases and J 2 bases, leaving 9 bases between the germline ends. CDR3 length: 14 amino acids. In germline, CDR1 is MDHEN, CDR2 SYDVKM. The CDR3 bases are TGTGCCAGCAGTTTACAGGGCCCTAACACTGAAGCTTTCTTT. Residues: CASSLQGPNTEAFF.

This clone occurred a few times. The chain uses TRBV11-1 and TRBJ2-1; 9 nucleotides agree with TRBD1. V lost 6 bases and J lost 3; bases outside the gene matches: 6. This CDR3 comprises 15 residues. Germline V gives CDR1 SGHAT, CDR2 FQDESV (reference sequence). CDR3 nucleotide sequence: TGTGCCAGCAGACAGGGACAGGGAGTCTACAATGAGCAGTTCTTC. It translates to CASRQGQGVYNEQFF.

The chain uses TRBV30 and TRBJ2-1, with TRBD2 matching 10 bases. Germline V gives CDR1 GTSNPN, CDR2 SVGIG (reference sequence). This CDR3 spans 15 amino acids. The CDR3 bases are TGTGCTTACTGGAGAGCGGGGGGGAAGTACAATGAGCAGTTCTTC. Its protein is CAYWRAGGKYNEQFF.

The chain links TRBV7-9 to TRBJ2-1, with D possibly being TRBD2 (6 bases). Looked up from germline, CDR1 is SEHNR and CDR2 is FQNEAQ (reference sequence). CDR3 length: 16 residues. V shed 5 bases and J shed 5 bases, with 19 bases lying between them. The CDR3 DNA is TGTGCCAGCAGCAAGCTAGCGATGACAACCGACAATGAGCAGTTCTTC. This translates into CASSKLAMTTDNEQFF.

The chain couples TRBV5-1 to TRBJ2-3, with D possibly TRBD2 on 6 matching bases. Germline loops: CDR1 SGHRS, CDR2 YFSETQ. The CDR3 is made up of 14 amino acids. With 3 bases removed from V and 2 bases from J, the gap between germline ends came to 10 bases. As DNA, the CDR3 is TGCGCCAGCAGCTCTGGGACTTCCACAGATACGCAGTATTTT. It is translated as CASSSGTSTDTQYF.

This chain connects TRBV6-1 to TRBJ2-7, with TRBD1 matching over 9 bases. Unmatched junction bases numbered 7, after V lost 7 bases and J lost 3 bases. Germline CDR1 is MNHNS and CDR2 is SASEGT. The CDR3 is made up of 14 amino acids. This CDR3 is CASMGQGSFYEQYF. CDR3 nucleotides: TGTGCCAGCATGGGACAGGGTTCCTTCTACGAGCAGTACTTC.

The chain combines TRBV4-1 with TRBJ2-1; 12 bases map to TRBD2. Per germline, CDR1 MGHRA and CDR2 YSYEKL. The ends lost 2 bases at V and 8 bases at J; junction bases unmatched: 7. This CDR3 has 16 residues. The CDR3 bases are TGCGCCAGCAGCCAACTGCTAGCGGGAGGGACCGATGAGCAGTTCTTC. This translates into CASSQLLAGGTDEQFF.

This chain connects TRBV30 to TRBJ1-2, with D tentatively TRBD1 (6 bases). V lost 7 bases and J lost 5, with 17 bases in between. The CDR3 totals 13 residues. The V gene's germline CDR1 is GTSNPN and CDR2 SVGIG (reference sequence). CDR3 nucleotide sequence: TGTGCCTCGTTAACCCCAGGGGTTTATGGCTACACCTTC. Protein: CASLTPGVYGYTF.

This clone has more than one count but fewer than ten. This chain links TRBV4-3 with TRBJ1-4; tentative D call: TRBD1 (5 bases). The CDR3 consists of 18 residues. V lost 0 bases, J lost 3 bases, and 17 bases lay in between. Looked up from germline, CDR1 is LGHNA and CDR2 is YSLEER. CDR3 sequence: CASSQEGRKGLSNEKLFF. DNA of the CDR3: TGCGCCAGCAGCCAAGAAGGTAGAAAGGGACTGTCTAATGAAAAACTGTTTTTT.

This clone was observed a handful of times. This chain connects TRBV7-2 to TRBJ2-4; D perhaps matches TRBD2 (5 bases). Trimming took off 2 bases at V and 11 bases at J, with 13 bases between the two ends. Germline V gene sequence: CDR1 SGHTA, CDR2 FQGNSA. This CDR3 region has 13 residues. The CDR3 region is CASSLNAGLVQYF. The CDR3 DNA reads TGTGCCAGCAGCTTAAACGCGGGCCTGGTTCAGTACTTC.

This sequence joins TRBV2 and TRBJ2-4, with TRBD1 matching 10 bases. The CDR3 is 13 amino acids. From germline, CDR1 is SNHLY and CDR2 FYNNEI. Losses at the gene ends were 10 bases for V and 8 bases for J; bases not matched to a gene: 8. As DNA, the CDR3 is TGTGCCACCGGGACAGGGGATAAGGACATTCAGTACTTC. Encoded protein: CATGTGDKDIQYF.

This chain uses TRBV28 with TRBJ1-5; D ambiguous. Germline V gene data show CDR1 as MDHEN and CDR2 as SYDVKM. V was clipped by 2 bases and J by 0 bases, with 11 bases between them. This CDR3 has 16 residues. CDR3 residues: CASSLVWSYSNQPQHF. The CDR3 bases are TGTGCCAGCAGTTTAGTGTGGAGCTATAGCAATCAGCCCCAGCATTTT.

The V gene is TRBV2, the J gene TRBJ2-3; 8 nucleotides align to TRBD2. Germline V gene lookup returns CDR1 SNHLY and CDR2 FYNNEI. The CDR3 sequence is 12 residues long. V was clipped by 3 bases and J by 9 bases; unmatched bases: 2. The CDR3 coding sequence is TGTGCCAGCAGTGATGGACTAGCAACGCAGTATTTT. This gives the protein CASSDGLATQYF. The variable domain in full, completed from reference TRBV2 and TRBJ2-3, reads EPEVTQTPSHQVTQMGQEVILRCVPISNHLYFYWYRQILGQKVEFLVSFYNNEISEKSEIFDDQFSVERPDGSNFTLKIRSTKLEDSAMYFCASSDGLATQYFGPGTRLTVL.

The chain carries TRBV12-5 and TRBJ1-1; D may be TRBD1 (5 bases). Per germline, CDR1 LGHNT and CDR2 FRNRAP. The germline V and J ends were trimmed by 5 bases and 8 bases, with 9 bases remaining between them. CDR3 length: 11 residues. The DNA of the CDR3 is TGTGCTAGTGGTGGGGCAGGGGAAGCTTTCTTT. Translation: CASGGAGEAFF.